These 27 T cell receptor beta chains originate from one sample sequenced in a study of metastatic and nonmetastatic thyroid tumors. TCRdb re-clonotyped the PCR reads via MiXCR. The data hold under 75,000 clones, with 18% observed a single time. Each patient went into thyroid surgery without having received any treatment. The source material was blood. All receptors derive from a female donor with papillary thyroid cancer or a benign thyroid nodule (not recorded which). Some clones in this sample may be carry-over from other donors' samples.

This clone was picked up many times. V usage is TRBV7-3 and J usage is TRBJ2-1, with D perhaps assigned TRBD1 or TRBD2 (5 bases each). The ends were cut back, 5 bases at V and 0 bases at J, with 17 bases in the middle. The CDR3 is 17 residues long. From germline, CDR1 is SGHTA and CDR2 FQGTGA. The CDR3 sequence: CASSPLSGQSSYNEQFF. For the CDR3, the DNA is TGTGCCAGCAGCCCGTTAAGCGGACAAAGCTCCTACAATGAGCAGTTCTTC.

This chain uses TRBV19 with TRBJ2-7; 8 nucleotides match TRBD1. The V gene end was trimmed by 6 bases and the J gene end by 2 bases; junction bases not matched to a gene: 9. The germline V gene encodes CDR1 LNHDA and CDR2 SQIVND (reference sequence). The CDR3 is 15 residues long. The CDR3: CASRGRGQDPYEQYF. Here the CDR3 DNA reads TGTGCCAGTAGGGGTAGGGGACAGGACCCCTACGAGCAGTACTTC.

This clone was seen many times. The chain is built from TRBV16 and TRBJ1-6, with D tentatively TRBD1 (6 bases). Germline CDR1 is KGHSY and CDR2 is FQNENV. The length of the CDR3 is 14 residues. Between the trimmed V and J ends, which lost 4 bases and 8 bases, there was a span of 12 bases. CDR3 loop: CASSPAGGHSPLHF. The CDR3 DNA reads TGTGCCAGCAGCCCCGCCGGGGGCCATTCACCCCTCCACTTT.

The chain combines TRBV6-1 with TRBJ1-2; 10 bases fit TRBD1. Trimming at V came to 1 base and at J to 4 bases, leaving 3 bases not matched to a gene. This CDR3 comprises 15 residues. Germline-derived CDR1 and CDR2 are MNHNS and SASEGT. The CDR3 DNA reads as TGTGCCAGCAGTGAAGTTGGGGACAGGGGCTATGGCTACACCTTC. This codes for CASSEVGDRGYGYTF.

Only a few counts were recorded for this clone. The chain combines TRBV29-1 with TRBJ2-1; D is possibly TRBD1 or TRBD2 (5 bases each). CDR1 SQVTM and CDR2 ANQGSEA come from the germline V gene. Trimming took 4 bases from V and 6 from J, leaving 10 bases between them. The CDR3 length is 12 residues. The chain's CDR3 is CSVGDPSNEQFF. DNA of the CDR3: TGCAGCGTTGGGGACCCGAGCAATGAGCAGTTCTTC.

This clone rates as medium-sized. Other DNA sequences from this sample encode an identical CDR3 as well. The chain combines TRBV30 with TRBJ1-1; D unclear. The germline V gene has CDR1 GTSNPN and CDR2 SVGIG (reference sequence). This CDR3 comprises 11 residues. With 2 bases removed from V and 0 bases from J, the gap between germline ends came to 1 base. The CDR3 sequence: CAWSLNTEAFF. CDR3 sequence (DNA): TGTGCCTGGAGTCTGAACACTGAAGCTTTCTTT.

This clone has a count of ten or more. The CDR3 region has the DNA TGCAGTGCTACCCGCCCCGGACTTACTCTCTTTAACTATGGCTACACCTTC. Translating it yields CSATRPGLTLFNYGYTF. This chain joins TRBV20-1 and TRBJ1-2; no reliable D call. V was cut by 4 bases and J by 1 base, with 22 bases left in between. Germline-derived CDR1 and CDR2 are DFQATT and SNEGSKA (reference sequence). The CDR3 is 17 residues long.

This clone was detected ten times or more. This sequence joins TRBV30 and TRBJ1-1; D is ambiguous. The V gene's germline CDR1 is GTSNPN and CDR2 SVGIG (reference sequence). V was trimmed by 5 bases and J by 3 bases, leaving 13 bases between them. The CDR3 extends over 13 amino acids. CDR3 protein: CAWHRDLDTEAFF. Here the CDR3 DNA reads TGTGCCTGGCACCGAGACCTAGACACTGAAGCTTTCTTT.

This chain uses TRBV5-1 with TRBJ1-2, with D uncertain. Trimming shortened V by 6 bases and J by 7 bases, and 22 bases separated the two germline ends. Germline V gene data show CDR1 as SGHRS and CDR2 as YFSETQ. The CDR3 is 15 residues long. CDR3 nucleotides: TGCGCCAGCAAATCCTCGAGCGGGCGGATGAGTGGCTACACCTTC. The encoded protein is CASKSSSGRMSGYTF.

J is TRBJ2-7 and V is TRBV7-9; 10 nucleotides agree with TRBD1. The germline CDR1 and CDR2 sequences are SEHNR and FQNEAQ (reference sequence). The trim removed 5 bases at V and 2 bases at J, leaving 3 bases unmatched. The CDR3 extends over 14 amino acids. CDR3 region: CASSAGTGAYEQYF. In DNA form, the CDR3 reads TGTGCCAGCAGCGCCGGGACAGGGGCCTACGAGCAGTACTTC.

There are many counts of this clone. The V and J genes are TRBV7-2 and TRBJ2-1; 10 bases fit TRBD2. V trimming: 4 bases; J trimming: 8 bases; junction bases outside the gene matches: 8. The CDR3 consists of 15 residues. CDR1 SGHTA and CDR2 FQGNSA come from the germline V gene. CDR3 nucleotide sequence: TGTGCCAGCAGCTCTAGCGGGAGTCTAAGACATGAGCAGTTCTTC. It is translated as CASSSSGSLRHEQFF.

This clone was observed a few times. The V gene is TRBV6-6, the J gene TRBJ2-1, with 7 nucleotides matching TRBD2. CDR1 is MNHNY, CDR2 SVGAGI, per germline (reference sequence). With 0 bases clipped from V and 7 bases from J, the junction kept 6 bases outside the gene matches. The CDR3 is made up of 15 amino acids. The CDR3 loop is CASSYSCGSCNEQFF. The CDR3 nucleotides are TGTGCCAGCAGTTACTCTTGCGGGAGCTGTAATGAGCAGTTCTTC.

The table lists this clone with many counts. The genes are TRBV27 and TRBJ1-1; the match to TRBD1 covers 9 bases. Trimming took 7 bases from V and 5 from J; bases not matched to a gene: 8. The CDR3 has 14 residues. CDR1 and CDR2 from the germline V gene are MNHEY and SMNVEV (reference sequence). The CDR3 spells CASNYQTGGTEAFF. The CDR3 DNA is TGTGCCAGCAATTACCAGACAGGGGGGACTGAAGCTTTCTTT.

This clone was counted only a few times. Distinct nucleotide sequences in the sample also encode this CDR3. The rearrangement uses TRBV20-1 and TRBJ2-3, with TRBD2 as a possible D gene (5 bases). V lost 6 bases to trimming and J lost 4 bases, with 17 bases between them. The CDR3 covers 14 residues. Germline loops: CDR1 DFQATT, CDR2 SNEGSKA (reference sequence). CDR3 DNA sequence: TGCAGTGCCAAAGGTACTAGTGAGTCAGATACGCAGTATTTT. This encodes CSAKGTSESDTQYF.

This clone showed up many times. J is TRBJ2-2 and V is TRBV11-3; D gene uncertain. Germline assignment: CDR1 SGHNT and CDR2 YENEEA. V gave up 0 bases and J gave up 1 base, with 9 bases separating them. The CDR3 has 16 amino acids. The CDR3 coding sequence is TGTGCCAGCAGCTTAGAGGCGTTCGGGAACACCGGGGAGCTGTTTTTT. It encodes CASSLEAFGNTGELFF.

This clone was seen ten or more times. V usage is TRBV20-1 and J usage is TRBJ1-2; D remains unclear. This CDR3 spans 14 amino acids. The germline CDR1 and CDR2 sequences are DFQATT and SNEGSKA (reference sequence). Trimming took off 6 bases at V and 7 bases at J, with 21 bases between the two ends. The chain's CDR3 is CSARRPYLVPGYTF. The DNA of the CDR3 is TGCAGTGCGAGACGGCCTTACCTCGTCCCTGGCTACACCTTC.

This clone occurred many times. This chain links TRBV12-3 or TRBV12-4 with TRBJ2-1; 8 bases fit TRBD2. V was clipped by 6 bases and J by 8 bases; unmatched bases: 18. The CDR3 runs to 17 residues. The CDR3 region is CASSPSWLAGTRDEQFF. CDR3 coding DNA: TGTGCCAGCAGCCCTAGCTGGCTAGCGGGCACCCGGGATGAGCAGTTCTTC.

This clone has only a few counts. This sequence joins TRBV12-3 or TRBV12-4 and TRBJ1-1; D remains unclear. The CDR3 consists of 11 residues. Trimming took 6 bases from V and 7 from J, leaving 9 bases between them. The CDR3 reads CASRAIGEAFF. DNA of the CDR3: TGTGCCAGCAGGGCAATTGGTGAAGCTTTCTTT.

This clone showed up many times. A much larger clone is a single base away; this may be a read error. The chain joins TRBV19 to TRBJ2-7, with 8 nucleotides matching TRBD1. The CDR3 has 14 residues. Germline values: CDR1 LNHDA, CDR2 SQIVND (reference sequence). V lost 5 bases to trimming and J lost 7 bases; unmatched junction nucleotides: 10. CDR3 sequence (DNA): TGTGCCAGTAGTCCCTGGGCAGGGGGCGTTGAGCAGTACTTC. Amino acid sequence: CASSPWAGGVEQYF.

Notes on this clone: One base away lies a much larger clone, so this may be a sequencing read error. The chain employs TRBV19 and TRBJ2-2, with a tentative D call TRBD1 (6 bases). Trimming removed 11 bases from V and 6 bases from J, with 13 bases in between. CDR3 length: 12 amino acids. Looked up from germline, CDR1 is LNHDA and CDR2 is SQIVND (reference sequence). The DNA of the CDR3 is TGTGCCTCAGGGGCAGGACCCGGGGAGCTGTTTTTT. Translation gives CASGAGPGELFF. Full variable domain (missing parts from reference TRBV19 and TRBJ2-2): DGGITQSPKYLFRKEGQNVTLSCEQNLNHDAMYWYRQDPGQGLRLIYYSQIVNDFQKGDIAEGYSVSREKKESFPLTVTSAQKNPTAFYLCASGAGPGELFFGEGSRLTVL.

Ten or more counts support this clone. V usage is TRBV19 and J usage is TRBJ2-7; possible D gene TRBD2, 6 bases. The CDR3 extends over 15 amino acids. Germline lookup yields CDR1 LNHDA and CDR2 SQIVND (reference sequence). V lost 2 bases and J lost 0, with 11 bases in between. CDR3 loop: CASSITGEGSYEQYF. The CDR3 coding sequence is TGTGCCAGTAGTATAACGGGAGAGGGCTCCTACGAGCAGTACTTC.

The genes are TRBV3-1 and TRBJ2-7; D is perhaps TRBD1 or TRBD2 (6 bases each). The germline V gene encodes CDR1 LGHDT and CDR2 YNNKEL (reference sequence). This CDR3 has 16 residues. Trimming removed 0 bases from V and 2 bases from J, with 14 bases in between. This chain's CDR3 is CASSQEGGHLTYEQYF. The CDR3 nucleotides are TGTGCCAGCAGCCAAGAGGGGGGACATCTTACCTACGAGCAGTACTTC.

In this sample, this clone turned up many times. In the same sample, other DNA sequences code for this CDR3. V and J are TRBV12-3 or TRBV12-4 and TRBJ2-1; 8 nucleotides match TRBD1. Losses at the gene ends were 8 bases for V and 8 bases for J; bases not matched to a gene: 11. This CDR3 has 14 amino acids. CDR3 coding DNA: TGTGCCAGCGACATTCGAGGACAGGGCTATGAGCAGTTCTTC. Translation: CASDIRGQGYEQFF.

This clone was found many times. The CDR3 loop is CASSHDRGEQYF. DNA of the CDR3: TGTGCCAGTAGTCACGACAGGGGCGAGCAGTACTTC. V and J are TRBV19 and TRBJ2-7, with TRBD1 identical over 8 bases. Germline CDR1 is LNHDA and CDR2 is SQIVND (reference sequence). This CDR3 has 12 amino acids. J gave up 6 bases and V 5 bases, and 3 bases lay outside the gene matches.

This chain joins TRBV28 and TRBJ2-7; 12 nucleotides align to TRBD1. The CDR3 is 16 amino acids. The germline V gene encodes CDR1 MDHEN and CDR2 SYDVKM. V was pared by 5 bases and J by 2 bases, with 7 bases of the junction left unmatched. For the CDR3, the DNA is TGTGCCAGCAGTCACTCGGGGACAGGGGGCGCCTACGAGCAGTACTTC. Its translation: CASSHSGTGGAYEQYF.

This chain links TRBV6-2 or TRBV6-3 with TRBJ2-5, with unresolved D. V lost 8 bases, J lost 2 bases, and 18 bases lay in between. This CDR3 region has 15 residues. The germline V gene encodes CDR1 MNHEY and CDR2 SVGEGT. CDR3 residues: CASRTLVGAQETQYF. The CDR3 DNA sequence: TGTGCCAGCCGTACCCTGGTAGGAGCGCAAGAGACCCAGTACTTC.

This clone showed up many times. J is TRBJ1-5 and V is TRBV7-2, with D perhaps TRBD1 (5 bases). V was cut by 2 bases and J by 4 bases, with 12 bases left in between. Germline loops: CDR1 SGHTA, CDR2 FQGNSA. CDR3 size: 15 residues. DNA for the CDR3: TGTGCCAGCAGCTTAATTTCAGGGAGTAATCAGCCCCAGCATTTT. Residues: CASSLISGSNQPQHF.